This TCR beta chain was obtained from a study of PD-1 blockade in classical Hodgkin lymphoma. Study-wide context: Patients in the cohort were put on intravenous nivolumab, 3 mg/kg every 2 weeks.

Study-level results: The study found that TCR diversity rose significantly by C4D1 in CD4+ but not CD8+ cells.

Using immunoSEQ multiplex PCR, the repertoire was profiled, and TCRdb retains in-frame clones only, with some absent. In the table there are almost 95,000 clones, 83% of which are singletons. As for time point: cycle 4 day 1 (C4D1), after about 6 weeks of nivolumab. All patients experienced relapse after autologous stem cell transplantation, and brentuximab vedotin exposure was variable. The CDR3 sequence is 12 residues long. V shed 4 bases and J shed 0 bases, with 3 bases lying between them. This clone has a single count. Its antigen is not known. Sequences were derived from peripheral blood mononuclear cells (PBMCs), sampled before the fourth cycle of nivolumab. The V gene is TRBV23-1, the J gene TRBJ1-1; D is unresolved. TRBV23-1 carries the ORF label, with uncertain function. The clonotype comes from a human donor with classical Hodgkin lymphoma. The CDR3 sequence is CASSRVNTEAFF. The DNA of the CDR3 is TGCGCCAGCAGTCGAGTGAACACTGAAGCTTTCTTT.